This T cell receptor beta chain came from a study of T cell repertoires in cytomegalovirus infection. About the research overall: Recently identified HLA-C-restricted and well-studied HLA-B-restricted CMV epitopes were used. Indications came from public TCR beta signatures; they pointed to CMV infection and to a matching HLA type.

This CDR3 is built from 14 residues. V lost 6 bases and J lost 2; bases outside the gene matches: 3. Per germline, CDR1 SGHDT and CDR2 YYEEEE. This clonotype was counted many times. Its specificity is unknown. TCRdb re-analysed the reads in MiXCR, keeping a single row per CDR3 protein. The sample lists roughly 120,000 distinct CDR3 sequences, over 30% occurring once. General observations from the study: HLA-C-restricted CMV-specific TCR beta clonotypes were dominant in the ex vivo response.

This chain connects TRBV5-6 to TRBJ2-7; 12 nucleotides match TRBD1. This specimen consisted of CD8+ T cells from cultured PBMCs, obtained from culture after CMV antigen stimulation. The sequence came from a human donor in good health (CMV status not recorded). Some clones in this sample may be carry-over from other donors' samples. The DNA of the CDR3 is TGTGCCAGCACCGGGACAGGGGGCCCCTACGAGCAGTACTTC. Amino acids: CASTGTGGPYEQYF.